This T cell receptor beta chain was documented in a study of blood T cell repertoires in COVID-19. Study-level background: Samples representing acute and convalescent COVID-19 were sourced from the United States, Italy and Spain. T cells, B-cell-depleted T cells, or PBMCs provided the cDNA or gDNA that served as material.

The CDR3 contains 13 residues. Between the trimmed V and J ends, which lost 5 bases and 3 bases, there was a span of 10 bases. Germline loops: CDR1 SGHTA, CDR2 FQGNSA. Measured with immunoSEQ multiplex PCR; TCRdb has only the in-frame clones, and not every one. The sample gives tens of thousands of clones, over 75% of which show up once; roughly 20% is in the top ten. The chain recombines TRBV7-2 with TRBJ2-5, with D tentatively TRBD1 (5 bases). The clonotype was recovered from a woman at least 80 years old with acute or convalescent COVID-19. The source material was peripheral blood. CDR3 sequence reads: CASSIDRKETQYF. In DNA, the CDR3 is TGTGCCAGCAGCATTGACAGAAAAGAGACCCAGTACTTC.